Each of the 19 T cell receptor beta chains below was sequenced from the same sample in a study of tumor-infiltrating lymphocytes in primary liver carcinoma. RNA was extracted from whole blood without cell sorting, alongside germline DNA. From approximately 550 ng of total RNA, TCR beta-specific cDNA was reverse-transcribed using a constant-region primer. A slightly modified ARM-PCR protocol with three nested multiplex PCR rounds produced these TCR beta libraries. Researchers ran the first two PCR rounds for roughly 11 cycles each with TRBV1-TRBV30 forward primers and a C-beta reverse primer. One entry per CDR3 protein results from TCRdb running MiXCR on the multiplex PCR reads. Of about 330,000 distinct CDR3 sequences listed, less than 65% were seen once; the top ten hold about 6%. Sequenced input: peripheral blood. The receptors here all came from a man aged 40-50 years with primary liver carcinoma and hepatitis B virus infection.

The V gene is TRBV30, the J gene TRBJ2-3, with D tentatively TRBD1 (5 bases). The CDR3 runs 15 residues. Germline V lookup: CDR1 GTSNPN, CDR2 SVGIG (reference sequence). Deletions cut 3 bases from V and 6 bases from J, with 19 bases between. In nucleotides, the CDR3 is TGTGCCTGGAGAGACTGGACACCCACCGGGGATACGCAGTATTTT. Translating gives CAWRDWTPTGDTQYF.

The chain joins TRBV5-6 to TRBJ2-4; D unclear. The CDR3 has 12 amino acids. Germline loops: CDR1 SGHDT, CDR2 YYEEEE. With 5 bases removed from V and 12 bases from J, the gap between germline ends came to 15 bases. The CDR3 bases are TGTGCCAGCAGATGGTCGATCGGGCCTCAGTACTTC. It translates to CASRWSIGPQYF.

This clonotype was detected once. This may be a read error: a much more frequent sequence differs by one nucleotide. V usage is TRBV6-2 or TRBV6-3 and J usage is TRBJ2-7; TRBD1 matches at 8 bases. The CDR3 has 13 amino acids. The germline CDR1 and CDR2 sequences are MNHEY and SVGEGT. The CDR3 DNA follows: TGTGCCAGAAGTTGGACAGGGAAGTACGAGCAGTACTTC. Protein: CARSWTGKYEQYF.

Remarks on this clonotype: A junction end diverges from the germline sequence, so it may reflect a read error. The rearrangement uses TRBV4-3 and TRBJ2-5, with 7 positions matching TRBD2. Looked up from germline, CDR1 is LGHNA and CDR2 is YSLEER. This CDR3 region has 16 residues. As DNA, the CDR3 is TGCGCCAGCGGCCAAGGTTGGCTAGCGGATCAAGGGACCCAGTACTTC. Residues: CASGQGWLADQGTQYF.

The chain is built from TRBV30 and TRBJ2-7; D is possibly TRBD2 (5 bases). Germline V CDR1 and CDR2: GTSNPN, SVGIG (reference sequence). The CDR3 spans 13 residues. V lost 4 bases and J 6 bases, leaving 16 bases between the germline ends. CDR3 in amino acids: CAWTLPDGGEQYF. CDR3 sequence (DNA): TGTGCCTGGACCCTCCCGGACGGAGGCGAGCAGTACTTC.

The V and J genes are TRBV5-4 and TRBJ2-5, with TRBD2 matching 12 bases. CDR3 length equals 18 residues. Germline CDR1 and CDR2: SGHNT and YYREEE (reference sequence). Trimming cost V 2 bases and J 5 bases; bases outside gene matches: 13. The DNA of the CDR3 is TGTGCCAGCAGCTTAGGGGGCCGGACTAGCGGGGCGGGGGAGACCCAGTACTTC. Translation gives CASSLGGRTSGAGETQYF.

Turning to this clonotype: Mismatch with germline at one junction end may stem from a read error. CDR3 sequence reads: CGTGQNTGELFF. The CDR3 DNA reads TGCGGCACCGGACAGAACACAGGGGAGCTGTTTTTT. The gene calls are TRBV29-1 and TRBJ2-2, with a weak D call TRBD1 (6 bases). CDR3 length: 12 residues. Germline values: CDR1 SQVTM, CDR2 ANQGSEA.

The chain uses TRBV6-1 and TRBJ2-7; D may be TRBD2 (6 bases). Trimming removed 11 bases from V and 3 bases from J, with 20 bases in between. In germline, CDR1 is MNHNS, CDR2 SASEGT. The CDR3 extends over 14 amino acids. In DNA, the CDR3 is TGTGCCGCTTGGGGCGGCGGGATAAACTACGAGCAGTACTTC. This translates into CAAWGGGINYEQYF.

CDR3 in DNA: TGTGCCAGCAGTGCGACTAGCGGGAGGACCTACGAGCAGTACTTC. Protein sequence: CASSATSGRTYEQYF. The chain links TRBV28 to TRBJ2-7, with TRBD2 matching over 13 bases. Germline assignment: CDR1 MDHEN and CDR2 SYDVKM. The CDR3 sequence is 15 residues long. V trimming: 5 bases; J trimming: 2 bases; junction bases outside the gene matches: 3.

The chain couples TRBV6-5 to TRBJ2-2; D call uncertain. This CDR3 has 13 residues. CDR1 is MNHEY, CDR2 SVGAGI, per germline. V gave up 0 bases and J gave up 7 bases, with 6 bases separating them. CDR3 residues: CASSYSRVGELFF. CDR3 DNA: TGTGCCAGCAGTTACTCCCGTGTCGGGGAGCTGTTTTTT.

Comments on this clonotype: One end of the junction does not line up with germline, which may come from a read error. The chain is built from TRBV11-2 and TRBJ1-2; D perhaps matches TRBD1 (5 bases). Germline values: CDR1 SGHAT, CDR2 FQNNGV. The CDR3 has 13 amino acids. CDR3 amino acids: CASSLAGSGDYTF. The CDR3 coding sequence is TGTGCCAGCAGTTTAGCAGGGAGTGGTGACTACACCTTC.

This CDR3 reads CSGTGPRYNEQFF. CDR3 sequence (DNA): TGCAGTGGCACGGGACCCCGTTACAATGAGCAGTTCTTC. The rearrangement links TRBV20-1 to TRBJ2-1; D may match TRBD1 or TRBD2 (5 bases each). Germline CDR1 and CDR2: DFQATT and SNEGSKA (reference sequence). Trimming shortened V by 7 bases and J by 4 bases, and 14 bases separated the two germline ends. CDR3 length equals 13 residues.

Here the CDR3 reads CASSQDRGLSNEKLFF. CDR3 in DNA: TGTGCCAGCAGCCAGGACAGGGGGCTCAGTAATGAAAAACTGTTTTTT. The V call is TRBV12-3 or TRBV12-4, the J call TRBJ1-4; 11 bases match TRBD1. The CDR3 is 16 residues long. V lost 6 bases to trimming and J lost 4 bases; unmatched junction nucleotides: 7.

A few counts support this clonotype. V usage is TRBV5-4 and J usage is TRBJ1-3, with D hard to call. Germline CDR1 reads SGHNT; CDR2 reads YYREEE (reference sequence). This CDR3 comprises 13 residues. V was shortened by 0 bases and J by 3 bases, with 4 bases between the two germline ends. The CDR3 region is CASSLAGGNTIYF. Here the CDR3 DNA reads TGTGCCAGCAGCTTGGCAGGTGGAAACACCATATATTTT.

This clonotype was seen repeatedly, ten times or more. The chain carries TRBV6-5 and TRBJ2-5, with unresolved D. Germline lookup yields CDR1 MNHEY and CDR2 SVGAGI. The CDR3 runs 15 residues. The germline V and J ends were trimmed by 0 bases and 3 bases, with 11 bases remaining between them. CDR3: CASSYSYRLEETQYF. The CDR3 nucleotides are TGTGCCAGCAGTTACTCGTATAGGTTGGAAGAGACCCAGTACTTC.

The rearrangement joins TRBV29-1 to TRBJ1-3; D might be TRBD1 (5 bases). The CDR3 contains 15 residues. Germline CDR1 reads SQVTM; CDR2 reads ANQGSEA. V shed 7 bases and J shed 0 bases, with 16 bases lying between them. The CDR3 sequence is CSASGTESSGNTIYF. The CDR3 region has the DNA TGCAGCGCCTCGGGGACCGAAAGCTCTGGAAACACCATATATTTT.

Regarding this clonotype: The conserved phenylalanine or tryptophan normally closing the CDR3 is absent here, so this likely arose from a read error. The chain employs TRBV29-1 and TRBJ2-6; D not certain. Germline lookup yields CDR1 SQVTM and CDR2 ANQGSEA. The CDR3 is made up of 15 amino acids. The CDR3 nucleotides read TGCAGCCTTGAAGATTCTCGATTGGGGGCCAACGTCCTGACTCTC. It yields the protein CSLEDSRLGANVLTL.

A word on this clonotype: A clone one base away is much larger, so this may be a read error. Because it lacks the conserved phenylalanine or tryptophan at the end, this CDR3 is likely a read error. The chain employs TRBV4-1 and TRBJ1-6, with TRBD1 as a possible D gene (5 bases). Germline V gene lookup returns CDR1 MGHRA and CDR2 YSYEKL. The V end lost 2 bases, the J end lost 9 bases, and 20 bases lay between the germline ends. This CDR3 region has 17 residues. CDR3: CASSQIDLGFRGSPLHL. CDR3 in DNA: TGCGCCAGCAGCCAAATCGACCTGGGGTTTAGGGGTTCACCCCTCCACCTT.

In the case of this clonotype: This could be a read error, since a much larger clone is one nucleotide away. The rearrangement uses TRBV10-3 and TRBJ2-7; no definite D call. From germline, CDR1 is ENHRY and CDR2 SYGVKD. The CDR3 runs 13 residues. Deletions cut 5 bases from V and 9 bases from J, with 17 bases between. DNA for the CDR3: TGTGCCATCAGTTATTCCGGTGACGACGGGCAGTACTTC. Its protein is CAISYSGDDGQYF.